These T cell receptor beta chains were read from a single sample in a study of a mutant IDH1 vaccine in newly diagnosed glioma. Antigens for these TCRs are unknown. This table comes from immunoSEQ multiplex PCR, and its TCRdb copy is limited to in-frame clones, with some not included. Among about 46,000 clones listed, 92% were seen once. The starting material was PBMCs, obtained from a glioma patient whose treatment included an IDH1 peptide vaccine. The receptors stem from a man in his forties or fifties with glioma. The CDR3 runs from the conserved cysteine through the conserved F or W. A D gene is named only where the DNA matches it firmly. A clone size is listed for some rows: how often the clone was seen (once, few, many), or a class if it is expanded.

j_call v_call d_call clone_size cdr3_nt cdr3_aa
TRBJ2-2 TRBV23-1 - - TGCGCCAGCAGGGTCAGGGGAATGAACACCGGGGAGCTGTTTTTT CASRVRGMNTGELFF
TRBJ2-5 TRBV25-1 - - TGTGCCAGCGGGCGACCGGGTGGTAAGATGTACTTC CASGRPGGKMYF
TRBJ1-2 TRBV27 - - TGTGCCAGCAGTTTCAACACAGCAAACTATGGCTACACCTTC CASSFNTANYGYTF
TRBJ2-2 TRBV10-3 - - TGTGCCATCACCGGAAGTGGGACCGGGGAGCTGTTTTTT CAITGSGTGELFF
TRBJ2-7 TRBV18 - - TGTGCCAGCTCACCATCAGGGGTTGCCGACGAGCAGTACTTC CASSPSGVADEQYF
TRBJ1-1 TRBV18 TRBD1 once TGTGCCAGCTCCCCCCGCGGCAGGGGGCGCTTGGGCACTGAAGCTTTCTTT CASSPRGRGRLGTEAFF
TRBJ1-5 TRBV4-3 - - TGCGCCAGCAGCCAAGATCCCCAGGGCAATCAGCCCCAGCATTTT CASSQDPQGNQPQHF
TRBJ2-7 TRBV10-2 TRBD2 - TGCGCCAGCAGTGAAGAAGGGCGGGGGGACTACGAGCAGTACTTC CASSEEGRGDYEQYF
TRBJ2-2 TRBV7-9 - - TGTGCCAGCAGCAAGTTACCGGGACGGCGGAGGGGGGAGCTGTTTTTT CASSKLPGRRRGELFF
TRBJ2-6 TRBV5-1 - - TGCGCCAGCAGCTTGGCTCCTTCTGGGGCCAACGTCCTGACTTTC CASSLAPSGANVLTF
TRBJ2-2 TRBV6-5 - - TGTGCCAGCAGTTACTTCGTAAACACCGGGGAGCTGTTTTTT CASSYFVNTGELFF
TRBJ2-7 TRBV29-1 TRBD1 - TGCAGCGCTACCCTTACAGGGGGCCTCTACGAGCAGTACTTC CSATLTGGLYEQYF
TRBJ1-1 TRBV6-1 - once TGTGCCAGCAGCGGCCTCCTCTTTGAAGCTTTCTTT CASSGLLFEAFF
TRBJ2-5 TRBV9 TRBD1 - TGTGCCAGCAGCGGGACAGGGGGATCAGAGACCCAGTACTTC CASSGTGGSETQYF
TRBJ1-2 TRBV7-6 - few TGTGCCAGCAGCCCGCGTGGGGGGGGGAATGGCTACACCTTC CASSPRGGGNGYTF
TRBJ1-6 TRBV27 - - TGTGCCAGCAGTTTGGCCAGCCCCGAGGGCTCCTATAATTCACCCCTCCACTTT CASSLASPEGSYNSPLHF
TRBJ2-5 TRBV11-2 - - TGTGCCAGCAGCTCGACTACACGGGAGACCCAGTACTTC CASSSTTRETQYF
TRBJ2-6 TRBV4-3 - few TGCGCCAGCAGCCGGGGAGAAAGCTCTGGGGCCAACGTCCTGACTTTC CASSRGESSGANVLTF
TRBJ2-3 TRBV5-6 - - TGTGCCAGCAGCTTGGAGTTTGAGCGCCCAACAGATACGCAGTATTTT CASSLEFERPTDTQYF
TRBJ2-2 TRBV5-4 - - TGTGCCAGCAGCTTGGCTGGGGGATACCAGGGGGAGCTGTTTTTT CASSLAGGYQGELFF
TRBJ1-2 TRBV5-1 - - TGCGCCAGCAGCCGGGCTACAGCCCCTTCTAACTATGGCTACACCTTC CASSRATAPSNYGYTF
TRBJ2-4 TRBV4-1 - - TGCGCCAGCAGCCAAGAGGGCGGGGAAGGAATTCAGTACTTC CASSQEGGEGIQYF
TRBJ2-7 TRBV4-2 TRBD2 - TGTGCCAGCAGCCAAGATTTGGCTAGCGGGGCCTACGAGCAGTACTTC CASSQDLASGAYEQYF
TRBJ2-7 TRBV15 - - TGTGCCACCAGCAGGTCGGACTTAACCTCCTACGAGCAGTACTTC CATSRSDLTSYEQYF
TRBJ1-2 TRBV19 - - TGTGCCAGTAGTAGCCACCGGGAGCGCTGGGGCTACACCTTC CASSSHRERWGYTF
TRBJ2-2 TRBV10-1 - - TGCGCCAGCAGGTCAGGTGGCTTTGGCGCGAACACCGGGGAGCTGTTTTTT CASRSGGFGANTGELFF
TRBJ2-3 TRBV10-2 - - TGCGCCAGCAGTGATGGGATGAGGGGCCACACAGATACGCAGTATTTT CASSDGMRGHTDTQYF
TRBJ2-5 TRBV19 TRBD2 - TGTGCCAGTAGTATAGGGACTAGCGGGAGTCCGCTGGAGACCCAGTACTTC CASSIGTSGSPLETQYF
TRBJ2-3 TRBV4-1 - - TGCGCCAGCAGCCTTAGTCCAGGTGATACGCAGTATTTT CASSLSPGDTQYF
TRBJ1-2 TRBV27 - - TGTGCCAGCAGTTTATCGAGACAGACCCACTATGGCTACACCTTC CASSLSRQTHYGYTF
TRBJ1-4 TRBV4-2 - - TGTGCCAGCAGCCCCGACTCTCCCCGGACTACTAATGAAAAACTGTTTTTT CASSPDSPRTTNEKLFF
TRBJ2-2 TRBV7-8 TRBD2 medium-sized TGTGCCAGCAGCCCCTCTGGCGGGGGGGCAGCCGGGGAGCTGTTTTTT CASSPSGGGAAGELFF
TRBJ2-7 TRBV6-5 TRBD1 - TGTGCCAGCAGCCGGACAGGGGGCATCTCCGAGCAGTACTTC CASSRTGGISEQYF
TRBJ1-1 TRBV27 TRBD1 - TGTGCCAGCAACCCATCAGGGGGCCGGAACACTGAAGCTTTCTTT CASNPSGGRNTEAFF
TRBJ1-3 TRBV9 - few TGTGCCAGCAGCGTAGAGGGGAGAGGAAACACCATATATTTT CASSVEGRGNTIYF
TRBJ2-5 TRBV7-9 - - TGTGCCAGCAGCTGGGGAAGACGGGCCCCGTTAGAGGCCCAGTACTTC CASSWGRRAPLEAQYF
TRBJ1-3 TRBV6-5 - - TGTGCCAGCACCCGCTTAGGGATTGCTGGAAACACCATATATTTT CASTRLGIAGNTIYF
TRBJ2-1 TRBV18 - - TGTGCCAGCTCACCACCGCTTGCAGGTGAGCAGTTCTTC CASSPPLAGEQFF
TRBJ1-5 TRBV6-1 - - TGTGCCAGCAGTGATTGGTGGGGAGGGGAACAGCCCCAGCATTTT CASSDWWGGEQPQHF
TRBJ2-4 TRBV2 TRBD1 - TGTGCCAGCAGTCGGGACAGTTTGGTTCTCATAGCCAAAAACATTCAGTACTTC CASSRDSLVLIAKNIQYF
TRBJ1-2 TRBV30 - - TGTGCCTGGAGTTTTAGGCAAGGATACACCTTC CAWSFRQGYTF
TRBJ2-3 TRBV19 TRBD2 - TGTGCCAGTAGTATCGCCGTGGGACTAGCGTTTTTTCCCACAGATACGCAGTATTTT CASSIAVGLAFFPTDTQYF
TRBJ2-3 TRBV4-1 - - TGCGCCAGCAGCCAAGACCCACGAGGAACAGATACGCAGTATTTT CASSQDPRGTDTQYF
TRBJ1-4 TRBV18 - - TGTGCCAGCCAGGCGGGTCCTAATGAAAAACTGTTTTTT CASQAGPNEKLFF
TRBJ1-1 TRBV6-1 TRBD1 - TGTGCCAGCATGGGGACAGGGGCCTTATCTTTTGAAGCTTTCTTT CASMGTGALSFEAFF
TRBJ2-7 TRBV4-1 - - TGCGCCAGCAGCCAATCTTCCGACTGGATCTCCTACGAGCAGTACTTC CASSQSSDWISYEQYF
TRBJ1-1 TRBV27 - - TGTGCCAGCGCCGAGTACGCATCAGCTGAAGCTTTCTTT CASAEYASAEAFF
TRBJ1-2 TRBV6-5 TRBD1 - TGTGCCACAAGGACAGGGCGGAGTGGCTACACCTTC CATRTGRSGYTF
TRBJ1-6 TRBV7-8 - once TGTGCCAGCAGCTGGCAGCGGAACTCCTATAATTCACCCCTCCACTTT CASSWQRNSYNSPLHF
TRBJ2-3 TRBV10-1 - - TGCGCCAGCAGTGACCAGCCTGCTAGCACAGATACGCAGTATTTT CASSDQPASTDTQYF
TRBJ1-2 TRBV15 TRBD1 - TGTGCCACCAGCAGACAGGGGACAGGGGACTATGGCTACACCTTC CATSRQGTGDYGYTF
TRBJ1-5 TRBV6-1 - - TGTGCCAGCAGTGAAGGATCAATCTCCCAGCATTTT CASSEGSISQHF
TRBJ2-3 TRBV29-1 - - TGCAGCGTGGGGGGGCGGGGTATAGAGACAGATACGCAGTATTTT CSVGGRGIETDTQYF
TRBJ2-3 TRBV6-6 - - TGTGCCAGCAGCCCCTATGTTAGCACAGATACGCAGTATTTT CASSPYVSTDTQYF